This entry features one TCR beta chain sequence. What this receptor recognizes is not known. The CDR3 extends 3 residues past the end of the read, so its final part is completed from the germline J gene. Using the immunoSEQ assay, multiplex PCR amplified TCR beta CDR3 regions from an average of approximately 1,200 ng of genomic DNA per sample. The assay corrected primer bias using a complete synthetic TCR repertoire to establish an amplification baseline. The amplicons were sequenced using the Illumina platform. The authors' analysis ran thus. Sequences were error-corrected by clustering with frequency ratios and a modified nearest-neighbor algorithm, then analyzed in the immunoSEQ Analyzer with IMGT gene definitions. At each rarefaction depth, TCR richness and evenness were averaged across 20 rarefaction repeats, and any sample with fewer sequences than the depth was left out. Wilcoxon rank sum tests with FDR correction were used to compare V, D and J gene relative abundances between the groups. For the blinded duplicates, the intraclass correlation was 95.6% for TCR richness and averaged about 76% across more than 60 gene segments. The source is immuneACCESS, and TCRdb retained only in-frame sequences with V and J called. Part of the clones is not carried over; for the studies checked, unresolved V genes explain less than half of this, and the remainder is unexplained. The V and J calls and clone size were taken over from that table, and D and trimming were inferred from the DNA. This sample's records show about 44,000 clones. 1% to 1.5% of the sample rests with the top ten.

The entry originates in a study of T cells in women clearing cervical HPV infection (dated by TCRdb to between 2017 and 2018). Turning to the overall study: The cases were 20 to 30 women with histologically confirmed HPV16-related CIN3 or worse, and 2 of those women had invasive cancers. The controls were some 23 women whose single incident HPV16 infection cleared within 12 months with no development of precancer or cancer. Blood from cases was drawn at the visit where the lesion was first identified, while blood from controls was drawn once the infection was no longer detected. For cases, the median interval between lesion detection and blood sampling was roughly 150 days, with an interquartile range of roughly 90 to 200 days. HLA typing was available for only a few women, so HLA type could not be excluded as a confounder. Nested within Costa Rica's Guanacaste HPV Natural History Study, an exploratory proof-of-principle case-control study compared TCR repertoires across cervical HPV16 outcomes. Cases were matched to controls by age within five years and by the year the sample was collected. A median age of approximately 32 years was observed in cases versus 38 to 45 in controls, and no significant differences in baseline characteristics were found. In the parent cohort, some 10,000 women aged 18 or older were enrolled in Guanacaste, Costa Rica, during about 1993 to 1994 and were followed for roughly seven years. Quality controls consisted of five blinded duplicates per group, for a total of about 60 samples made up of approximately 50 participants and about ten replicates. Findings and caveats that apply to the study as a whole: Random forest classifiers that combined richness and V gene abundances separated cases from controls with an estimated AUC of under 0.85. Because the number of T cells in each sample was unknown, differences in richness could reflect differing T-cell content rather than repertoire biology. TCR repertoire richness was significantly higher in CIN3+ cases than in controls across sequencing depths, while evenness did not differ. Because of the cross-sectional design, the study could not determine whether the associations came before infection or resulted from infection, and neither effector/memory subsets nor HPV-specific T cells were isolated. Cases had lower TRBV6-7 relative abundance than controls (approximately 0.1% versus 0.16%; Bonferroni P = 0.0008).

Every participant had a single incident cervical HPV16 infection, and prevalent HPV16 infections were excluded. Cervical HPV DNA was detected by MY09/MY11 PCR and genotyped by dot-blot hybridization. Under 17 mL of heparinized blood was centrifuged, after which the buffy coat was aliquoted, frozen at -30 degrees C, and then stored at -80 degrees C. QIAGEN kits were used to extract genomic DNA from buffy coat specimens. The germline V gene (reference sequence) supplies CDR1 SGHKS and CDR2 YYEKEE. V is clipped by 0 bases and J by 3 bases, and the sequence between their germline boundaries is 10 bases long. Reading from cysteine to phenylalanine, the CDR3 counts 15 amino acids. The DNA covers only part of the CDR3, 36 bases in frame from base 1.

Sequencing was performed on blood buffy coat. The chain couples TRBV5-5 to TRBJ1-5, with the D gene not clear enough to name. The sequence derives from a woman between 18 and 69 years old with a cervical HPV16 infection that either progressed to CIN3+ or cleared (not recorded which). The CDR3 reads CASSLVSGINQPQHF. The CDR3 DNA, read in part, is TGTGCCAGCAGCTTGGTGTCAGGCATCAATCAGCCC.